This passage covers 28 T cell receptor beta chains from one sample sequenced in a study of blood T cell repertoires in COVID-19. Method: immunoSEQ multiplex PCR; TCRdb's copy keeps in-frame clones and lacks some. The sample contains approximately 220,000 clones, about four fifths of which appear only once. The sequenced sample consisted of PBMCs or T cells enriched from blood (not recorded which). The receptors come from a middle-aged woman who had been exposed to COVID-19.

The chain links TRBV21-1 to TRBJ1-5; TRBD1 is the table's D call, not checked against the DNA. TRBV21-1 is a known pseudogene. This CDR3 has 16 residues. Here the CDR3 reads CASSKTGFGGNQPQHF. The CDR3 nucleotides are TGTGCCAGCAGCAAAACAGGGTTCGGGGGCAATCAGCCCCAGCATTTT.

This chain uses TRBV13 with TRBJ2-5; 8 nucleotides match TRBD2. There are 15 residues in the CDR3. Germline CDR1 reads PRHDT; CDR2 reads FYEKMQ (reference sequence). Losses at the gene ends were 0 bases for V and 1 base for J; bases not matched to a gene: 1. The DNA of the CDR3 is TGTGCCAGCAGCTTAGGGCGGGGGGCCCAAGAGACCCAGTACTTC. Protein product: CASSLGRGAQETQYF.

This clone was seen only once. The genes are TRBV7-2 and TRBJ1-1, with a possible D match to TRBD1 (6 bases). Trimming stripped 0 bases from V and 4 bases from J, with 6 bases between. Germline assignment: CDR1 SGHTA and CDR2 FQGNSA. This CDR3 is 13 amino acids long. DNA for the CDR3: TGTGCCAGCAGCTTAGCACAGGGCACTGAAGCTTTCTTT. Amino acids: CASSLAQGTEAFF.

The CDR3 sequence is CASSPNTGELFF. For the CDR3, the DNA is TGTGCCAGCAGCCCTAACACCGGGGAGCTGTTTTTT. The chain joins TRBV5-8 to TRBJ2-2; D ambiguous. CDR3 length equals 12 residues. Trimming pared 4 bases from V and 2 bases from J, leaving 3 bases between. CDR1 SGHTS and CDR2 YDEGEE come from the germline V gene.

The rearrangement joins TRBV30 to TRBJ1-2, with 7 positions matching TRBD1. V lost 3 bases and J lost 2; bases outside the gene matches: 6. This CDR3 region has 14 residues. Germline CDR1 and CDR2: GTSNPN and SVGIG (reference sequence). CDR3 region: CAWSPGQINYGYTF. For the CDR3, the DNA is TGTGCCTGGAGCCCGGGACAGATAAACTATGGCTACACCTTC.

V gene TRBV9 combines with J gene TRBJ2-3; weak D call: TRBD1 (6 bases). The CDR3 consists of 15 residues. V was clipped by 4 bases and J by 2 bases, with 14 bases between them. Germline assignment: CDR1 SGDLS and CDR2 YYNGEE. CDR3 loop: CASSPLGQYTDTQYF. The DNA for the CDR3 is TGTGCCAGCAGCCCCCTCGGACAGTACACAGATACGCAGTATTTT.

The chain carries TRBV7-8 and TRBJ1-1; TRBD1 aligns across 7 bases. The germline V gene has CDR1 SGHVS and CDR2 FQNEAQ. This CDR3 region has 15 residues. V was clipped by 6 bases and J by 2 bases; unmatched bases: 9. CDR3 loop: CASRRTGTENTEAFF. For the CDR3, the DNA is TGTGCCAGCAGACGTACCGGGACAGAAAACACTGAAGCTTTCTTT.

The chain couples TRBV5-1 to TRBJ1-3, with TRBD1 matching 10 bases. Germline values: CDR1 SGHRS, CDR2 YFSETQ. J lost 7 bases, V lost 3 bases, and 7 bases had no gene match. The CDR3 consists of 15 residues. CDR3 in DNA: TGCGCCAGCAGCTGGGACCCGGGACAGGGGAACACCATATATTTT. It specifies CASSWDPGQGNTIYF.

This chain links TRBV7-2 with TRBJ1-5; D gene unclear. The CDR3 sequence is 17 residues long. The germline gives CDR1 SGHTA, CDR2 FQGNSA. The V end was cut by 4 bases, the J end by 5 bases, with 21 bases between. CDR3 region: CASSSWSGPGSYQPQHF. DNA for the CDR3: TGTGCCAGCAGCTCCTGGTCCGGGCCGGGGAGTTATCAGCCCCAGCATTTT. Complete variable domain (other parts from reference TRBV7-2 and TRBJ1-5): GAGVSQSPSNKVTEKGKDVELRCDPISGHTALYWYRQSLGQGLEFLIYFQGNSAPDKSGLPSDRFSAERTGGSVSTLTIQRTQQEDSAVYLCASSSWSGPGSYQPQHFGDGTRLSIL.

This chain joins TRBV7-2 and TRBJ1-1; 10 bases line up with TRBD1. V lost 5 bases and J lost 4; bases outside the gene matches: 13. The CDR3 sequence is 17 residues long. Germline-derived CDR1 and CDR2 are SGHTA and FQGNSA. The CDR3: CASSTSPGRTGGTEAFF. The CDR3 DNA follows: TGTGCCAGCAGCACTTCGCCCGGGAGGACAGGGGGCACTGAAGCTTTCTTT. Full variable domain (rest looked up from reference TRBV7-2 and TRBJ1-1): GAGVSQSPSNKVTEKGKDVELRCDPISGHTALYWYRQSLGQGLEFLIYFQGNSAPDKSGLPSDRFSAERTGGSVSTLTIQRTQQEDSAVYLCASSTSPGRTGGTEAFFGQGTRLTVV.

The rearrangement joins TRBV9 to TRBJ2-7, with D tentatively TRBD2 (6 bases). With 2 bases removed from V and 6 bases from J, the gap between germline ends came to 18 bases. From germline, CDR1 is SGDLS and CDR2 YYNGEE. The CDR3 runs to 15 residues. This CDR3 reads CASSVGGDRGAEQYF. CDR3 DNA: TGTGCCAGCAGCGTCGGCGGGGACCGAGGAGCCGAGCAGTACTTC. Based on the CDR3 plus reference TRBV9 and TRBJ2-7, the full variable domain is DSGVTQTPKHLITATGQRVTLRCSPRSGDLSVYWYQQSLDQGLQFLIQYYNGEERAKGNILERFSAQQFPDLHSELNLSSLELGDSALYFCASSVGGDRGAEQYFGPGTRLTVT.

CDR3 nucleotides: TGCAGCGTTGTTGAAGTCAGTCCCTACGAGCAGTACTTC. Translating gives CSVVEVSPYEQYF. The V and J genes are TRBV29-1 and TRBJ2-7; the D is unclear. The CDR3 contains 13 residues. Trimming took 4 bases from V and 2 from J, leaving 12 bases between them. Germline CDR1 and CDR2: SQVTM and ANQGSEA.

The chain is built from TRBV7-3 and TRBJ2-1; D uncertain. The CDR3 consists of 13 residues. Germline lookup yields CDR1 SGHTA and CDR2 FQGTGA. Trimming removed 2 bases at V and 9 bases at J, with 11 bases between. The CDR3 DNA reads TGTGCCAGCAGCTTATCGCCCGACACTGAGCAGTTCTTC. Encoded protein: CASSLSPDTEQFF.

This clone showed up just once. The V call is TRBV3-1 (or the pseudogene TRBV3-2), the J call TRBJ1-2, with 7 nucleotides matching TRBD1. Germline V gene data show CDR1 as LGHDT and CDR2 as YNNKEL (reference sequence). With V trimmed by 0 bases and J by 0 bases, 13 bases remained unmatched. The CDR3 sequence is 19 residues long. CDR3 nucleotide sequence: TGTGCCAGCAGCCAAGAACCCCTTTGGGACAGAGGTTCTAACTATGGCTACACCTTC. It codes for CASSQEPLWDRGSNYGYTF.

This clone was seen a few times. The gene calls are TRBV5-1 and TRBJ2-3, with 9 bases identical to TRBD2. Germline CDR1 and CDR2: SGHRS and YFSETQ. The CDR3 is 16 residues long. V trimming: 0 bases; J trimming: 2 bases; junction bases outside the gene matches: 4. CDR3 protein: CASSLDGGGATDTQYF. Written as DNA, the CDR3 is TGCGCCAGCAGCTTGGACGGCGGGGGGGCCACAGATACGCAGTATTTT.

Points on this clone: A much larger clone sits a single nucleotide away, making a read error possible. The chain has TRBV7-8 and TRBJ2-2, with D unclear. CDR1 and CDR2 from the germline V gene are SGHVS and FQNEAQ. The V gene lost 5 bases and the J gene lost 6 bases, with 4 bases spanning the gap. The CDR3 sequence is 11 residues long. The CDR3 sequence is CASSPSGELFF. In nucleotides, the CDR3 is TGTGCCAGCAGCCCTTCCGGGGAGCTGTTTTTT.

The rearrangement links TRBV28 to TRBJ2-6; TRBD1 aligns across 8 bases. Trimming removed 8 bases from V and 0 bases from J; junction bases left unmatched: 12. The CDR3 has 18 residues. CDR1 and CDR2 from the germline V gene are MDHEN and SYDVKM. Written as DNA, the CDR3 is TGTGCCAGCGGGAACAGGGGGTATACTCGCTCTGGGGCCAACGTCCTGACTTTC. Amino acids: CASGNRGYTRSGANVLTF.

The CDR3 here is CASRPDSSYNSPLHF. Written as DNA, the CDR3 is TGTGCCAGCAGACCCGACAGCTCCTATAATTCACCCCTCCACTTT. The rearrangement links TRBV6-5 to TRBJ1-6; a possible D gene is TRBD1 (5 bases). V lost 6 bases, J lost 0 bases, and 9 bases lay in between. CDR3 length equals 15 residues. From germline, CDR1 is MNHEY and CDR2 SVGAGI.

The V gene is TRBV11-2, the J gene TRBJ2-5, with 14 bases fitting TRBD2. The CDR3 covers 16 residues. The V segment lost 6 bases and the J segment 4 bases; nucleotides outside the gene matches: 7. CDR1 is SGHAT, CDR2 FQNNGV, per germline. The DNA of the CDR3 is TGTGCCAGCAGGCCCCGGACTAGCGGGGGGCTAGAGACCCAGTACTTC. It encodes CASRPRTSGGLETQYF.

The chain joins TRBV5-5 to TRBJ2-7, with D perhaps TRBD1 (6 bases). Trimming stripped 0 bases from V and 1 base from J, with 8 bases between. The CDR3 sequence is 14 residues long. Looked up from germline, CDR1 is SGHKS and CDR2 is YYEKEE (reference sequence). The CDR3 reads CASSLDRASYEQYF. As DNA, the CDR3 is TGTGCCAGCAGCTTGGACAGGGCTTCCTACGAGCAGTACTTC.

CDR3 loop: CAITTDRTGQNTEAFF. For the CDR3, the DNA is TGTGCCATCACTACGGACCGGACAGGGCAGAACACTGAAGCTTTCTTT. The chain combines TRBV10-3 with TRBJ1-1, with TRBD1 matching over 8 bases. The CDR3 has 16 residues. V shed 7 bases and J 1 base; nucleotides not matched to a gene: 11. Germline loops: CDR1 ENHRY, CDR2 SYGVKD.

This clone came up a few times. V gene TRBV6-5 combines with J gene TRBJ1-2; the D is unclear. V shed 7 bases and J shed 4 bases, with 16 bases lying between them. This CDR3 is 14 amino acids long. Germline V CDR1 and CDR2: MNHEY, SVGAGI. The CDR3 loop reads CASTPSRVRYGYTF. CDR3 bases: TGTGCCAGCACCCCCTCCCGGGTCCGCTATGGCTACACCTTC.

The J gene is TRBJ2-3, the V gene TRBV7-2; D possibly corresponds to TRBD1 (6 bases). V shed 3 bases and J shed 0 bases, with 13 bases lying between them. Per the germline V gene, CDR1 is SGHTA and CDR2 is FQGNSA. The CDR3 loop spans 16 amino acids. Here the CDR3 reads CASSFYGGQSTDTQYF. CDR3 bases: TGTGCCAGCAGCTTTTATGGGGGCCAAAGCACAGATACGCAGTATTTT.

This clone was seen only once. The rearrangement joins TRBV7-9 to TRBJ1-5; 7 nucleotides line up with TRBD1. CDR3 length: 12 amino acids. V lost 5 bases and J lost 7; bases outside the gene matches: 2. CDR1 and CDR2 (germline): SEHNR, FQNEAQ (reference sequence). Here the CDR3 reads CASSIQGQPQHF. The DNA for the CDR3 is TGTGCCAGCAGCATACAGGGGCAGCCCCAGCATTTT.

V gene TRBV6-1 combines with J gene TRBJ1-2; D is perhaps TRBD1 (6 bases). This CDR3 contains 16 residues. V was trimmed by 0 bases and J by 9 bases, leaving 20 bases between them. Per germline, CDR1 MNHNS and CDR2 SASEGT. CDR3 sequence: CASSEAHWKQGNRYTF. CDR3 sequence (DNA): TGTGCCAGCAGTGAAGCGCATTGGAAACAGGGTAATCGCTACACCTTC.

The chain uses TRBV29-1 and TRBJ1-3; D is perhaps TRBD1 (6 bases). This CDR3 is 18 amino acids long. V lost 6 bases and J lost 0, with 24 bases in between. Germline values: CDR1 SQVTM, CDR2 ANQGSEA. This CDR3 is CSVGGYSGVAHSGNTIYF. CDR3 coding DNA: TGCAGCGTAGGAGGATACTCAGGGGTGGCACACTCTGGAAACACCATATATTTT.

This clone was seen only a few times. V gene TRBV7-2 combines with J gene TRBJ1-1; 7 bases line up with TRBD1. The length of the CDR3 is 15 residues. The junction had 10 bases not matched to a gene; V was cut back by 5 bases and J by 4 bases. Germline CDR1 SGHTA, CDR2 FQGNSA. CDR3 nucleotides: TGTGCCAGCAGCACTCGGGACAGTGGGGGCACTGAAGCTTTCTTT. Translation: CASSTRDSGGTEAFF.

The chain uses TRBV5-5 and TRBJ1-2; D is possibly TRBD1 (6 bases). The CDR3 covers 15 residues. Germline values: CDR1 SGHKS, CDR2 YYEKEE (reference sequence). Trimming removed 4 bases at V and 8 bases at J, with 21 bases between. Here the CDR3 DNA reads TGTGCCAGCAGCGGGACCGGGACAACCCTACTCGGCTACACCTTC. Its protein product is CASSGTGTTLLGYTF.